Sequencing of this T cell receptor beta chain was carried out in a study of blood T cell repertoires in COVID-19. About the study: From the United States, Italy and Spain came samples of acute and convalescent COVID-19.

The CDR3 runs 11 residues. Germline V gives CDR1 SQVTM, CDR2 ANQGSEA. V lost 4 bases to trimming and J lost 2 bases, with 5 bases between them. Original processing methods: Quantification of nucleated cells was approximated via reference gene primer amplification. Using immunoSEQ multiplex PCR, the repertoire was profiled, and TCRdb retains in-frame clones only, with some absent. V and J calls plus clone size are reproduced from that table; the DNA served to infer D and trimming. The profile shows fewer than 130,000 clones, roughly 80% of them singletons. The sample comprised peripheral blood. This chain joins TRBV29-1 and TRBJ1-2; D is undetermined. The source is a man between 65 and 85 years old with active or convalescent COVID-19. Written as DNA, the CDR3 is TGCAGCGTTGCCTCCAACTATGGCTACACCTTC. Translated: CSVASNYGYTF.